This T cell receptor (beta chain) comes out of a study of T-cell reconstitution after alpha-beta-depleted transplantation in children (dated by TCRdb to about 2016). Turning to the overall study: Using TCR repertoire profiling, the study quantitatively followed how T-cell immune reconstitution unfolded in children after TCRalphabeta/CD19-depleted allogeneic hematopoietic cell transplantation.

Including the terminal cysteine and phenylalanine, the CDR3 comprises 13 residues. Here the CDR3 DNA is all that survives: 39 bases in frame from base 1. Via the germline V gene (reference sequence), CDR1 is LNHDA and CDR2 SQIVND. V is reduced by 5 bases and J by 4 bases, leaving a spacing of 9 bases between them. Findings and caveats that apply to the study as a whole: The apparently early alphabetaT-cell count recovery about two months after transplant was reportedly dependent on only several hundred rapidly expanded clones derived from non-depleted graft cells. In some patients, high TCRbeta diversity at day 60 was attributed to recipient T cells and intrathymic progenitors that had survived conditioning. Hyperexpanded clone frequencies declined over subsequent months; after one year, T-cell counts and TCRbeta diversity were mostly attributed to newly produced T cells.

To prepare the library, PCR was applied. The instrument was an Illumina HiSeq 2500. To normalize quantification of the TCRbeta repertoire, the TCR libraries were built with molecular barcoding that relied on unique molecular identifiers. Through fastp at Q25 and MiXCR, TCRdb rebuilt clones from the public reads, retaining in-frame beta chains. Merged by CDR3 protein, the rows form single entries marked with the most common genes and DNA. The sample data list around 580,000 distinct CDR3 sequences, and under 30% of these were observed just once. The ten largest clonotypes hold approximately 14% of the sample. Per the publication, the treatment or condition label means: allogeneic hematopoietic cell transplantation with graft depleted of TCRalphabeta T cells and CD19 B cells. Transplant recipients were children who received TCRalphabeta/CD19-depleted allogeneic hematopoietic cell grafts. This clonotype occurred many times. The antigen it binds to is not known. No much larger clonotype is one base removed from it; base qualities were not supplied.

The chain is made from TRBV19 and TRBJ1-5, and TRBD1 may be the D gene, going by 6 matching bases. The sequence derives from a boy in the first two years of life who had a stem cell transplant for acute myeloid leukemia, so the T cells may come from the graft donor. Sequencing was performed on PBMCs, mostly from graft donor cells, taken 360 days after TCRalphabeta/CD19-depleted stem cell transplant. At the DNA level, the sequence is TGTGCCAGTAGTTCGACAGGAAATCAGCCCCAGCATTTT. Its protein is CASSSTGNQPQHF.